The entry below describes one T cell receptor beta chain. The source of the sample is a study of blood T cell repertoires in COVID-19. Overall study: T cells, B-cell-depleted T cells, or PBMCs supplied cDNA or gDNA.

The CDR3 length is 11 residues. V was clipped by 3 bases and J by 5 bases, with 4 bases between them. Per the germline V gene, CDR1 is SGHVS and CDR2 is FQNEAQ. Profiling relied on immunoSEQ multiplex PCR, and the TCRdb table lists in-frame clones only, not all of them. The sample carries around 120,000 clones, approximately 87% recorded once. V and J are TRBV7-8 and TRBJ1-1; D remains ambiguous. What was sequenced was peripheral blood. This sequence was found in a man between 25 and 39 years old with acute or convalescent COVID-19. This CDR3 is CASSLETEAFF. The CDR3 coding sequence is TGTGCCAGCAGCTTGGAGACTGAAGCTTTCTTT.